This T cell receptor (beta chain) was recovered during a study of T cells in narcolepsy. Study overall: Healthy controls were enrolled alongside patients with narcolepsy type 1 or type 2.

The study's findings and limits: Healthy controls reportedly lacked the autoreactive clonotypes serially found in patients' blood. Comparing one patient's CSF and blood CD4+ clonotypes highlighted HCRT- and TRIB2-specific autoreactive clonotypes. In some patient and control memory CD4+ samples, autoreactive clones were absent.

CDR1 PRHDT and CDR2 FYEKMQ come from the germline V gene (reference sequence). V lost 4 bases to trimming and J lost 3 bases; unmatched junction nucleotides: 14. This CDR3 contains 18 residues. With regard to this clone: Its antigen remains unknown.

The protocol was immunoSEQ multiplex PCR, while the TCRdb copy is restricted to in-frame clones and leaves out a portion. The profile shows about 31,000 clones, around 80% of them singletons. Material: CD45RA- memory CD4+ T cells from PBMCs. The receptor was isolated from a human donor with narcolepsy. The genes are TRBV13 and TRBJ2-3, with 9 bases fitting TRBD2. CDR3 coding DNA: TGTGCCAGCAGCTCCCCCGGCGGGGGGGCCTTCTCGACAGATACGCAGTATTTT. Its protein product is CASSSPGGGAFSTDTQYF.